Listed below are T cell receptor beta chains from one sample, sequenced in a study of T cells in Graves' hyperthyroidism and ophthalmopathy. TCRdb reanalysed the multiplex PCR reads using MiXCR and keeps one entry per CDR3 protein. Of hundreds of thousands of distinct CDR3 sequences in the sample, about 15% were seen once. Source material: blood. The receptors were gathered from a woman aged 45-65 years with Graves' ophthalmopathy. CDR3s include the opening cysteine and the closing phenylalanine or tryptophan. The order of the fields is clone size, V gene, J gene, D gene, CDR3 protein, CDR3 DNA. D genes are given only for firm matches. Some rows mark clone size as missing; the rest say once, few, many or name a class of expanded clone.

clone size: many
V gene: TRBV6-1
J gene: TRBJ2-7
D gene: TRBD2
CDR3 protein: CASSYSGTSGRISYEQYF
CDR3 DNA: TGTGCCAGCAGTTATTCCGGGACTAGCGGGAGAATTTCCTACGAGCAGTACTTC

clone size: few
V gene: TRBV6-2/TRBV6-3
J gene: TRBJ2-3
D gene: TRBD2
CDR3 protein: CASSYEASGADTQYF
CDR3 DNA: TGTGCCAGCAGTTACGAGGCTAGCGGCGCAGATACGCAGTATTTT

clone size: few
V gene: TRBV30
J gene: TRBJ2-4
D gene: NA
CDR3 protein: CAWSVRHQGTPIAKNIQYF
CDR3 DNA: TGTGCCTGGAGTGTACGGCATCAGGGTACCCCCATAGCCAAAAACATTCAGTACTTC

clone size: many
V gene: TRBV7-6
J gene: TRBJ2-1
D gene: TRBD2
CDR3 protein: CASSFRGGRAFNEQFF
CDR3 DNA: TGTGCCAGCAGCTTTAGGGGCGGGAGGGCCTTCAATGAGCAGTTCTTC

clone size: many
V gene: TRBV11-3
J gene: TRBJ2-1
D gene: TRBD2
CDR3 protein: CASSLDRGLVSYNEQFF
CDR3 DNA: TGTGCCAGCAGCTTAGACCGGGGACTAGTTTCCTACAATGAGCAGTTCTTC

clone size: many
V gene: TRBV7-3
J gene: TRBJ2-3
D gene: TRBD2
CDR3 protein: CASLLAGGTDTQYF
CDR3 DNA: TGTGCCAGCTTACTAGCGGGAGGCACAGATACGCAGTATTTT

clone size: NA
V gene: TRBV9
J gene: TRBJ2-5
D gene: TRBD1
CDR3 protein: CASSVGGTGAQETQYF
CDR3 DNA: TGTGCCAGCAGCGTAGGGGGGACAGGGGCCCAAGAGACCCAGTACTTC

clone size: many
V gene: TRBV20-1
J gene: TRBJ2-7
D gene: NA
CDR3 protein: CSARGQATYEQYF
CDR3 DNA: TGCAGTGCTAGAGGACAAGCCACCTACGAGCAGTACTTC

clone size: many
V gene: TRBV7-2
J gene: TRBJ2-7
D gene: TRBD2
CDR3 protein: CASSLGASGSYEQYF
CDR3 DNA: TGTGCCAGCAGCTTAGGGGCTAGCGGGAGCTACGAGCAGTACTTC

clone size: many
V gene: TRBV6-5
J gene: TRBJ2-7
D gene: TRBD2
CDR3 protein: CASSYSIGTSGYEQYF
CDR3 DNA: TGTGCCAGCAGTTACTCGATAGGTACTAGCGGCTACGAGCAGTACTTC

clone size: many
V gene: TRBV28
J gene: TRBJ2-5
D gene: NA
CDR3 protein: CASSIYREGETQYF
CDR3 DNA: TGTGCCAGCAGTATATACAGGGAGGGAGAGACCCAGTACTTC

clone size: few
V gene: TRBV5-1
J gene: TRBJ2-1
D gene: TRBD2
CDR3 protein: CASGFGGLAQPSSYNEQFF
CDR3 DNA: TGCGCCAGCGGCTTTGGGGGACTAGCGCAACCTAGCTCCTACAATGAGCAGTTCTTC

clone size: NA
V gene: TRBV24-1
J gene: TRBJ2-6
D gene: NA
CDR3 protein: CATSAPRSGANVLTF
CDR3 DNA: TGTGCCACCAGTGCTCCGAGGTCTGGGGCCAACGTCCTGACTTTC

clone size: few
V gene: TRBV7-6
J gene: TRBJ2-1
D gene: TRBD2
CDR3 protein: CASSFGRENEQFF
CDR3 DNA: TGTGCCAGCAGCTTTGGGAGGGAGAATGAGCAGTTCTTC

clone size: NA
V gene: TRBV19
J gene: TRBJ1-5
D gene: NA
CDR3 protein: CASTIPESEGWSQPQHF
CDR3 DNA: TGTGCCAGTACCATACCCGAATCGGAGGGTTGGTCTCAGCCCCAGCATTTT

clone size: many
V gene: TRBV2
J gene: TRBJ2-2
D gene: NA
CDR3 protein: CASVKGVLGTGELFF
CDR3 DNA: TGTGCCAGCGTTAAGGGAGTTTTGGGCACCGGGGAGCTGTTTTTT

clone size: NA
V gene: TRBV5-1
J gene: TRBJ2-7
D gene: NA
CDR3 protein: CASSQDSYPYEQYF
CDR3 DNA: TGCGCCAGCAGCCAGGACAGCTACCCCTACGAGCAGTACTTC

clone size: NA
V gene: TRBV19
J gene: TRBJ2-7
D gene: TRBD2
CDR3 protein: CASSMGSGSSYEQYF
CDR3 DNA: TGTGCCAGTAGTATGGGTAGCGGGAGCTCTTACGAGCAGTACTTC

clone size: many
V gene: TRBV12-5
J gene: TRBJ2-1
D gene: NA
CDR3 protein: CASGLVGGHLLVNEQFF
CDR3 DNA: TGTGCTAGTGGTTTGGTTGGAGGCCACCTTCTTGTCAATGAGCAGTTCTTC

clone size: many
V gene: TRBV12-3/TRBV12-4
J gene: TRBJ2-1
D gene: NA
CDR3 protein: CASSFSGAPNNEQFF
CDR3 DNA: TGTGCCAGCAGTTTCTCGGGAGCTCCAAACAATGAGCAGTTCTTC

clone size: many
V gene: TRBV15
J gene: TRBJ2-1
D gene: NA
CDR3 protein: CATSRDRGVGAGSDNEQFF
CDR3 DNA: TGTGCCACCAGCAGAGATCGCGGGGTCGGGGCGGGATCAGACAATGAGCAGTTCTTC

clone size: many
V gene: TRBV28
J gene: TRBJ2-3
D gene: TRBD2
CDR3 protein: CASSLGLAGGADTQYF
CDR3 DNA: TGTGCCAGCAGTTTAGGTCTAGCGGGAGGGGCCGATACGCAGTATTTT

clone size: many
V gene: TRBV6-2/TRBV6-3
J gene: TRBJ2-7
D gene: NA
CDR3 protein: CASSLRGEQYF
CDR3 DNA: TGTGCCAGCAGTCTCAGGGGCGAGCAGTACTTC

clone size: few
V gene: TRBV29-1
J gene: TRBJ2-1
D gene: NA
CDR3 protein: CSANGVSVNSEQFF
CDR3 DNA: TGCAGCGCGAATGGGGTTAGCGTAAATAGTGAGCAGTTCTTC

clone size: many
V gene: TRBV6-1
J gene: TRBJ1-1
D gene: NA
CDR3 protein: CASSQGGLPAEAFF
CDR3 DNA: TGTGCCAGCAGCCAAGGTGGACTTCCCGCTGAAGCTTTCTTT

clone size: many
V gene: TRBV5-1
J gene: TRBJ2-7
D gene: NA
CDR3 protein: CASSSGTQYEQYF
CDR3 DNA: TGCGCCAGCAGCTCCGGGACCCAGTACGAGCAGTACTTC

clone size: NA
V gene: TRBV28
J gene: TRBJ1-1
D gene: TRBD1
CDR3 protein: CASSPRDREDTEAFF
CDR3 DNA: TGTGCCAGCAGTCCAAGGGACAGGGAAGACACTGAAGCTTTCTTT

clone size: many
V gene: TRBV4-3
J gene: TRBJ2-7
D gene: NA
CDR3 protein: CASSQDVGAESYEQYF
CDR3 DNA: TGCGCCAGCAGCCAAGATGTTGGGGCTGAAAGCTACGAGCAGTACTTC

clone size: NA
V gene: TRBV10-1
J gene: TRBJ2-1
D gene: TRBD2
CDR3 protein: CASSEVGLAGVGNEQFF
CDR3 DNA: TGCGCCAGCAGTGAGGTGGGACTAGCGGGAGTTGGGAATGAGCAGTTCTTC

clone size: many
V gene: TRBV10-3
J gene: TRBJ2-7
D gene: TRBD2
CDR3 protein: CAISEDLAGSEQYF
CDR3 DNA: TGTGCCATCAGTGAGGATCTAGCGGGCTCCGAGCAGTACTTC

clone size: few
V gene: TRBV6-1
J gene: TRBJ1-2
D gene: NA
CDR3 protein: CASSEAPGQYGYTF
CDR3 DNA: TGTGCCAGCAGTGAAGCCCCAGGACAGTATGGCTACACCTTC

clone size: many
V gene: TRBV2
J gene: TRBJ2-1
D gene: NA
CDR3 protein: CASSEGPHSSYNEQFF
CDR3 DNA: TGTGCCAGCAGTGAGGGTCCCCACAGCTCCTACAATGAGCAGTTCTTC

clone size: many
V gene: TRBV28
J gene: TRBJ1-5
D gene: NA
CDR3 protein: CASSFLSWGGGTNQPQHF
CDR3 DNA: TGTGCCAGCAGTTTTCTATCGTGGGGTGGCGGAACTAATCAGCCCCAGCATTTT

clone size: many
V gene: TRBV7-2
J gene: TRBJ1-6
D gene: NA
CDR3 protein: CASSSSPPGRIGSPLHF
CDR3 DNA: TGTGCCAGCAGCTCCTCCCCGCCAGGGCGGATAGGTTCACCCCTCCACTTT

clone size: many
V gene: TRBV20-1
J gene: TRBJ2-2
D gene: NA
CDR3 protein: CSARVPGDAPGELFF
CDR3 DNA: TGCAGTGCTAGAGTTCCGGGGGATGCTCCCGGGGAGCTGTTTTTT

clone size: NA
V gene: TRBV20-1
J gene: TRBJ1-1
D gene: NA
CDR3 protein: CSARLVWNSGDTEAFF
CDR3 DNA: TGCAGTGCTAGGCTTGTGTGGAACTCTGGGGACACTGAAGCTTTCTTT

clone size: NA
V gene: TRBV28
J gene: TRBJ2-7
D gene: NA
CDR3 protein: CASSRGDGPSYEQYF
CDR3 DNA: TGTGCCAGCAGCCGCGGGGATGGGCCCTCCTACGAGCAGTACTTC

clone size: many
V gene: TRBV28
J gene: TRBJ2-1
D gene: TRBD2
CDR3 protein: CASSTGGEGKNEQFF
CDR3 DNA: TGTGCCAGCAGTACGGGGGGGGAAGGGAAAAATGAGCAGTTCTTC

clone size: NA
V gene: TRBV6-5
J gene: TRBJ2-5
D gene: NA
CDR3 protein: CASSYSNWETQYF
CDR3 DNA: TGTGCCAGCAGTTACTCGAATTGGGAGACCCAGTACTTC

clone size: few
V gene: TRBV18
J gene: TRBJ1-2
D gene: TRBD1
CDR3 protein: CASSLGTTTGGNYGYTF
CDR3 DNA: TGTGCCAGCTCACTCGGGACGACGACAGGGGGAAACTATGGCTACACCTTC

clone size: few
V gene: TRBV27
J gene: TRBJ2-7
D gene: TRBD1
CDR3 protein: CASSLSQQGANYEQCF
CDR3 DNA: TGTGCCAGCAGTTTATCGCAACAGGGGGCGAACTACGAGCAGTGCTTC

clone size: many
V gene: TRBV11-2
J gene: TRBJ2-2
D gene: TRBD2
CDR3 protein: CASSPPRGSITGELFF
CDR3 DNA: TGTGCCAGCAGCCCCCCTCGCGGGAGTATCACCGGGGAGCTGTTTTTT

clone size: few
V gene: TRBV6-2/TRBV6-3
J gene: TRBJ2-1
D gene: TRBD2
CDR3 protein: CASSYSGTSGRWQFF
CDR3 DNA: TGTGCCAGCAGTTACTCCGGGACTAGCGGGAGATGGCAGTTCTTC

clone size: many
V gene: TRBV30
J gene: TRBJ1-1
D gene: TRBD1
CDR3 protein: CAWSATGGRTEAFF
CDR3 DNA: TGTGCCTGGAGTGCCACAGGGGGAAGGACTGAAGCTTTCTTT

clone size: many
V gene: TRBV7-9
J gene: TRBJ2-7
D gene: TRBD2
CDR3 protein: CASSPPGLAGYEQYF
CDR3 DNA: TGTGCCAGCAGCCCGCCGGGGCTAGCGGGCTACGAGCAGTACTTC

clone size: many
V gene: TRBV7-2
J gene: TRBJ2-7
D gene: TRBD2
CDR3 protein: CASNPSGSGEQYF
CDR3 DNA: TGTGCCAGCAACCCAAGCGGGAGCGGCGAGCAGTACTTC

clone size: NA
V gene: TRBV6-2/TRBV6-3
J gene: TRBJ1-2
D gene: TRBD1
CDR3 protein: CASSYPTGGIYGYTF
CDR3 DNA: TGTGCCAGCAGTTACCCGACAGGGGGCATCTATGGCTACACCTTC

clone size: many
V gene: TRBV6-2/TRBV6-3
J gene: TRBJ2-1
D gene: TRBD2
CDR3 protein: CASSPLLAGGDSYNEQFF
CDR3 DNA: TGTGCCAGCAGTCCGCTTTTGGCGGGAGGGGACTCCTACAATGAGCAGTTCTTC

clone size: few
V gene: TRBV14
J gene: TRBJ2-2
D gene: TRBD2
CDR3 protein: CASSQDPGTRKFF
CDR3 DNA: TGTGCCAGCAGCCAAGATCCAGGGACTAGAAAGTTTTTT

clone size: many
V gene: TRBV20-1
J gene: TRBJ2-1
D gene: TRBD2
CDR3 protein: CSAMVLAGVYNEQFF
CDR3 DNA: TGCAGTGCTATGGTGTTAGCGGGGGTATACAATGAGCAGTTCTTC

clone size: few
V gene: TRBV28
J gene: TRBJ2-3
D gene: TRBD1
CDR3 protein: CASSLRTGWDTQYF
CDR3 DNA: TGTGCCAGCAGTTTAAGGACAGGATGGGATACGCAGTATTTT

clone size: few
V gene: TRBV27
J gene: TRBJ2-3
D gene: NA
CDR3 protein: CASWPRLSGTDTQYF
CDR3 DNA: TGTGCCAGTTGGCCCAGGCTTAGCGGCACAGATACGCAGTATTTT

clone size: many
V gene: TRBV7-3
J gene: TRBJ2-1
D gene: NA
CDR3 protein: CASSLTLGRASSYNEQFF
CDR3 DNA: TGTGCCAGCAGCTTAACCCTTGGGAGAGCGAGCTCCTACAATGAGCAGTTCTTC

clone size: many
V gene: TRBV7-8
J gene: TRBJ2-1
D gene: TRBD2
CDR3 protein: CASSLGGLAPYNEQFF
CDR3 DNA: TGTGCCAGCAGCTTAGGGGGACTAGCACCCTACAATGAGCAGTTCTTC

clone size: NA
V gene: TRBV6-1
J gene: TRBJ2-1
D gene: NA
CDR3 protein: CATSSRQVFYNEQFF
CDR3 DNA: TGTGCCACCTCCTCCCGACAGGTCTTCTACAATGAGCAGTTCTTC

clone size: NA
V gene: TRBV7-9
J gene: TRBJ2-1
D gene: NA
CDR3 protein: CASPSGELAYNEQFF
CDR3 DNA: TGTGCCAGCCCTTCCGGGGAACTTGCATACAATGAGCAGTTCTTC

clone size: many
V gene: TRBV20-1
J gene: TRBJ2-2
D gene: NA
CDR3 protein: CSASAYESLNQPGELFF
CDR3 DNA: TGCAGTGCTAGTGCCTACGAGTCTCTGAATCAGCCCGGGGAGCTGTTTTTT